The entry below describes one T cell receptor (beta chain). Its target is unknown. Expressed TCRB transcripts got sequenced, as all isolated RNA was reverse transcribed. Produced via immunoSEQ multiplex PCR; TCRdb's table is partial and in-frame only. Of nearly 250,000 clones in the sample, about 71% are singletons; the top ten hold around 0.05%. This sample is drawn from a study of beta chain features in type 1 diabetes. Study-level points and caveats: The VDJ junctions of type 1 diabetes patients carried fewer insertions and more deletions. It was possible that PCR favored shorter templates, equally so in patients and controls.

The sequence was obtained from a man between 25 and 39 years old in good health. The material sequenced was naive CD4+ T cells from blood.

CDR3 in amino acids: CASSLEGWPSTQYF. The CDR3 DNA is TGTGCCAGCAGCTTAGAAGGCTGGCCCAGTACGCAGTATTTT. The chain joins TRBV11-2 to TRBJ2-3; D is ambiguous. Trimming shortened V by 0 bases and J by 8 bases, and 12 bases separated the two germline ends. CDR3 length equals 14 residues. CDR1 and CDR2 (germline): SGHAT, FQNNGV.